The entry below gives a single T cell receptor beta chain sequence along with its context. Its antigen is not known. The V gene lost 5 bases and the J gene lost 10 bases, with 14 bases spanning the gap. CDR3 size: 13 residues. Profiled with immunoSEQ multiplex PCR; TCRdb holds only in-frame clones, not every one. The table lists around 110,000 clones, roughly nine tenths of them singletons, with 4% to 5.5% in the top ten. This sample was included in a study of T cell responses to AZD1222 COVID-19 vaccine. Study-wide results and caveats: There were mostly white British donors and more females than males, and clonal diversity was possibly underestimated. Spike-specific TCR breadth and depth both grew after two AZD1222 doses. No repertoire was sampled before or during the peak T cell response, only after it. Spike-wide vaccine-associated CD4 TCRs dominated at 160-218 and 743-854.

This sequence joins TRBV12-3 or TRBV12-4 and TRBJ2-2, with a tentative D call TRBD2 (6 bases). The source is an adult in good health. This specimen was peripheral blood, taken on day 0 of AZD1222 vaccination. The CDR3 DNA reads TGTGCCAGCAGTGGGACTGTTCCGGCGGAGCTGTTTTTT. It specifies CASSGTVPAELFF.